This passage covers 20 T cell receptor beta chains from one sample sequenced in a study of identical twins. TCRdb re-derived calls from the 5' RACE reads in MiXCR, one entry per CDR3 protein. The sample holds 700,000 or so distinct CDR3 sequences, 8.6% seen once. These data also formed part of another study, on yellow fever vaccine responses in identical twins.

Specimen: PBMCs. The origin of the receptors is a woman between 18 and 29 years old in good health.

In its sample, this clonotype was seen a few times. The chain recombines TRBV5-1 with TRBJ1-2, with D perhaps TRBD1 (5 bases). Trimming cost V 0 bases and J 8 bases, with 14 bases left between them. Germline V gene data show CDR1 as SGHRS and CDR2 as YFSETQ. The CDR3 has 14 amino acids. The CDR3 DNA reads TGCGCCAGCAGCTTGGAAGGGGCAGTGGGCGGCTACACCTTC. As protein: CASSLEGAVGGYTF.

This clonotype was counted a few times. This sequence joins TRBV10-3 and TRBJ2-2; D remains ambiguous. The CDR3 is 14 residues long. Per the germline V gene, CDR1 is ENHRY and CDR2 is SYGVKD. V was shortened by 11 bases and J by 4 bases, with 17 bases between the two germline ends. The CDR3 spells CAAYPGRGTGELFF. In DNA form, the CDR3 reads TGTGCCGCTTACCCGGGCCGCGGCACCGGGGAGCTGTTTTTT.

Ten or more counts support this clonotype. The chain recombines TRBV12-3 or TRBV12-4 with TRBJ1-1; D remains ambiguous. V lost 4 bases and J lost 1, with 10 bases in between. The CDR3 is 14 residues long. The CDR3 nucleotides read TGTGCCAGCAGTTATGGACGGCAGAACACTGAAGCTTTCTTT. Protein sequence: CASSYGRQNTEAFF.

J is TRBJ2-1 and V is TRBV11-2, with 7 bases lining up with TRBD1. V lost 1 base and J lost 12; bases outside the gene matches: 15. CDR3 length equals 16 residues. Germline lookup yields CDR1 SGHAT and CDR2 FQNNGV. This CDR3 is CASSLGLTGVSRGQFF. CDR3 DNA sequence: TGTGCCAGCAGCTTAGGTCTCACAGGGGTAAGCCGGGGGCAGTTCTTC.

This sequence joins TRBV6-2 or TRBV6-3 and TRBJ2-4; 8 bases map to TRBD1. The CDR3 extends over 12 amino acids. V lost 9 bases and J lost 14; bases outside the gene matches: 12. The germline V gene has CDR1 MNHEY and CDR2 SVGEGT. CDR3 in DNA: TGTGCCAGTACGCTTACGCCGGGACAGGAGTACTTC. The encoded protein is CASTLTPGQEYF.

This clonotype was observed a few times. The chain combines TRBV18 with TRBJ2-1, with TRBD2 identical over 11 bases. The CDR3 consists of 16 residues. The V and J ends lost 3 bases and 7 bases, in that order; junction bases with no gene match: 8. In germline, CDR1 is KGHSH, CDR2 LQKENI. CDR3 sequence: CASSPQLAGVMNEQFF. CDR3 coding DNA: TGTGCCAGCTCACCCCAACTAGCGGGAGTGATGAATGAGCAGTTCTTC.

This clonotype was seen more than once but under ten times. The chain carries TRBV29-1 and TRBJ2-1; D might be TRBD2 (6 bases). Deletions cut 6 bases from V and 0 bases from J, with 18 bases between. CDR3 length equals 16 residues. Germline values: CDR1 SQVTM, CDR2 ANQGSEA. For the CDR3, the DNA is TGCAGCGTGGACCGACTAGGTGGGGACTCCTACAATGAGCAGTTCTTC. This codes for CSVDRLGGDSYNEQFF.

This clonotype came up once. Being one base from a much bigger clone, this may be a read error. This CDR3 fails to terminate in the conserved phenylalanine or tryptophan, so it likely reflects a read error. J is TRBJ2-7 and V is TRBV12-3 or TRBV12-4; no clear D. The V gene lost 6 bases and the J gene lost 3 bases, with 9 bases spanning the gap. The CDR3 runs to 12 residues. CDR3 residues: CASSLGHYEQYY. CDR3 in DNA: TGTGCCAGCAGCCTAGGTCACTACGAGCAGTACTAC.

This clonotype was detected ten times or more. The J gene is TRBJ2-3, the V gene TRBV4-3; D is unresolved. CDR1 and CDR2 from the germline V gene are LGHNA and YSLEER. V gave up 2 bases and J gave up 0 bases, with 3 bases separating them. The CDR3 loop spans 13 amino acids. The CDR3 DNA reads TGCGCCAGCAGCCAATACAGCACAGATACGCAGTATTTT. Translated, it gives CASSQYSTDTQYF.

This clonotype was picked up a small number of times. The chain combines TRBV5-6 with TRBJ2-5, with D possibly being TRBD2 (6 bases). Germline CDR1 SGHDT, CDR2 YYEEEE. V shed 3 bases and J shed 1 base, with 10 bases lying between them. The CDR3 runs to 14 residues. The CDR3 here is CASSSSVAQETQYF. CDR3 coding DNA: TGTGCCAGCAGCTCTAGCGTCGCCCAAGAGACCCAGTACTTC.

V gene TRBV28 combines with J gene TRBJ2-3, with 9 bases matching TRBD2. Germline V gene lookup returns CDR1 MDHEN and CDR2 SYDVKM. CDR3 length: 16 residues. V trimming: 3 bases; J trimming: 0 bases; junction bases outside the gene matches: 4. CDR3 in amino acids: CASSFSGRSSTDTQYF. As DNA, the CDR3 is TGTGCCAGCAGTTTCAGCGGGAGGTCTAGCACAGATACGCAGTATTTT.

In the case of this clonotype: The junction differs from germline at one of its ends, possibly a read error. The chain links TRBV7-7 to TRBJ2-2; 9 bases are a match to TRBD1. The V gene's germline CDR1 is SSHAT and CDR2 FNYEAQ (reference sequence). This CDR3 is 16 amino acids long. CDR3 protein: CASSFAGTGSTGELFF. The CDR3 nucleotides are TGTGCTAGCAGCTTCGCCGGGACAGGGTCCACCGGGGAGCTGTTTTTT.

This clonotype was seen many times. The chain joins TRBV5-1 to TRBJ2-2; D unclear. Trimming removed 0 bases from V and 8 bases from J, with 8 bases in between. The CDR3 covers 13 residues. Per germline, CDR1 SGHRS and CDR2 YFSETQ. In DNA, the CDR3 is TGCGCCAGCAGCTTGGCGACATCTGGGGAGCTGTTTTTT. As protein: CASSLATSGELFF.

In its sample, this clonotype was seen a few times. CDR3 loop: CASSFGTGGVIEAFF. CDR3 nucleotide sequence: TGTGCCAGCAGTTTCGGGACAGGGGGCGTAATTGAAGCTTTCTTT. This chain connects TRBV12-3 or TRBV12-4 to TRBJ1-1, with TRBD1 matching over 12 bases. V dropped 3 bases and J dropped 7; count of bases not matched to a gene: 6. The CDR3 runs to 15 residues.

This clonotype was seen at least ten times. The J gene is TRBJ2-3, the V gene TRBV28; D is possibly TRBD1 or TRBD2 (5 bases each). Looked up from germline, CDR1 is MDHEN and CDR2 is SYDVKM. V was trimmed by 0 bases and J by 3 bases, leaving 13 bases between them. This CDR3 comprises 16 residues. The CDR3 DNA reads TGTGCCAGCAGTTTATGGTGGGGGAATGGGACAGATACGCAGTATTTT. This codes for CASSLWWGNGTDTQYF.

The chain is built from TRBV6-2 or TRBV6-3 and TRBJ2-7; D might be TRBD2 (5 bases). The CDR3 loop spans 10 amino acids. The germline CDR1 and CDR2 sequences are MNHEY and SVGEGT. Trimming removed 10 bases at V and 4 bases at J, with 8 bases between. The CDR3 DNA reads as TGTGCCACCGCGGGTTACGAGCAGTACTTC. It is translated as CATAGYEQYF.

This clonotype occurred a few times. The chain carries TRBV27 and TRBJ2-7; D is perhaps TRBD2 (6 bases). The CDR3 contains 16 residues. With 7 bases removed from V and 5 bases from J, the gap between germline ends came to 24 bases. CDR1 and CDR2 from the germline V gene are MNHEY and SMNVEV (reference sequence). The CDR3 protein is CASKTLGLPSRDEQYF. CDR3 DNA sequence: TGTGCCAGCAAGACGCTAGGACTACCCTCTCGGGACGAGCAGTACTTC.

The rearrangement joins TRBV11-2 to TRBJ2-7; 7 bases agree with TRBD2. The CDR3 sequence is 16 residues long. The V and J ends lost 3 bases and 3 bases, in that order; junction bases with no gene match: 11. The germline V gene has CDR1 SGHAT and CDR2 FQNNGV. CDR3 sequence reads: CASSLGRLADVYEQYF. DNA for the CDR3: TGTGCCAGCAGCTTGGGTCGGCTAGCGGATGTCTACGAGCAGTACTTC. Full variable domain (outside the CDR3, taken from reference TRBV11-2 and TRBJ2-7): EAGVAQSPRYKIIEKRQSVAFWCNPISGHATLYWYQQILGQGPKLLIQFQNNGVVDDSQLPKDRFSAERLKGVDSTLKIQPAKLEDSAVYLCASSLGRLADVYEQYFGPGTRLTVT.

In this sample, this clonotype turned up many times. V gene TRBV4-1 combines with J gene TRBJ2-3; possibly TRBD2 for D (6 bases). V lost 4 bases and J 4 bases, leaving 21 bases between the germline ends. This CDR3 comprises 17 residues. Germline loops: CDR1 MGHRA, CDR2 YSYEKL. The CDR3 loop reads CASSLTGEESASDTQYF. The CDR3 region has the DNA TGCGCCAGCAGCCTCACGGGGGAGGAAAGTGCATCAGATACGCAGTATTTT.

The chain links TRBV12-3 or TRBV12-4 to TRBJ2-3, with 9 bases aligning to TRBD2. V shed 6 bases, J shed 5 bases, and the junction held 12 bases outside the gene matches. The CDR3 consists of 16 residues. This CDR3 reads CASSRGGGAKGDTQYF. In nucleotides, the CDR3 is TGTGCCAGCAGCCGCGGGGGGGGGGCGAAGGGAGATACGCAGTATTTT.